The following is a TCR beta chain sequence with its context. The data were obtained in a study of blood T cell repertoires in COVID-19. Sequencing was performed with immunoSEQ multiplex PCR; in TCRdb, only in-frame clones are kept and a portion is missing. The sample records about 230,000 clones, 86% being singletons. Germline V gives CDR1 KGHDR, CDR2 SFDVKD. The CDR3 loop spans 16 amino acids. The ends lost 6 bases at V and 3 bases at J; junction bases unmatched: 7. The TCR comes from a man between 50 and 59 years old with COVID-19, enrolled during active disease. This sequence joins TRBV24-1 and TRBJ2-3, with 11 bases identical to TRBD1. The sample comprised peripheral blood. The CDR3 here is CATSPGQGAITDTQYF. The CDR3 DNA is TGTGCCACCAGTCCCGGACAGGGGGCGATAACAGATACGCAGTATTTT.